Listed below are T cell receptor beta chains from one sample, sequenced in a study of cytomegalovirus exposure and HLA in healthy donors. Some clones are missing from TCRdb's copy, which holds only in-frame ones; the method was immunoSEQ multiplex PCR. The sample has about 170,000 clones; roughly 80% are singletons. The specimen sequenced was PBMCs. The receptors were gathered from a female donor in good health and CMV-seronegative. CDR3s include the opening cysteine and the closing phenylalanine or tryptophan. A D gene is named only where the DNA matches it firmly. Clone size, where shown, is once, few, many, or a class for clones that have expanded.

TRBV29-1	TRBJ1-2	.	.	CSVEWAGENYGYTF	TGCAGCGTTGAGTGGGCAGGGGAAAACTATGGCTACACCTTC
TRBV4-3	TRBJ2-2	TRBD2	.	CASSLTGGWDGELFF	TGCGCCAGCAGCCTTACGGGGGGGTGGGACGGGGAGCTGTTTTTT
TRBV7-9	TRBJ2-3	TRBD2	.	CASSLTSARRTDTQYF	TGTGCCAGCAGCTTAACTAGCGCCAGGCGCACAGATACGCAGTATTTT
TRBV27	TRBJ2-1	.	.	CASSLGLGGYNEQFF	TGTGCCAGCAGTTTAGGTCTTGGCGGGTACAATGAGCAGTTCTTC
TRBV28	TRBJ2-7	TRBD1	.	CASSGAGTGTHEQYF	TGTGCCAGCAGTGGCGCCGGGACAGGGACCCACGAGCAGTACTTC
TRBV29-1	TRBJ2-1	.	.	CSVERVGIHSSYNEQFF	TGCAGCGTTGAGAGGGTCGGCATTCACAGCTCCTACAATGAGCAGTTCTTC
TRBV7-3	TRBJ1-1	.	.	CASSRLGTGTEAFF	TGTGCCAGCAGCCGCCTGGGTACGGGCACTGAAGCTTTCTTT
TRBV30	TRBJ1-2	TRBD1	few	CAWRADRGQGYGYTF	TGTGCCTGGAGAGCGGACAGGGGGCAGGGCTATGGCTACACCTTC
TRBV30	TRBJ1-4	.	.	CAWGRDGEKLFF	TGTGCCTGGGGGAGGGACGGCGAAAAACTGTTTTTT
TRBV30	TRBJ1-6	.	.	CASAGQANSPLHF	TGTGCCTCTGCAGGGCAGGCGAATTCACCCCTCCACTTT
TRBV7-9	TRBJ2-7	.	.	CASSLAGVYEQYF	TGTGCCAGCAGCTTAGCGGGAGTCTACGAGCAGTACTTC
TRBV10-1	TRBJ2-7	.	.	CASSDSGSNPYEQYF	TGCGCCAGCAGTGATTCGGGTTCTAACCCCTACGAGCAGTACTTC
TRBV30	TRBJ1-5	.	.	CAWSVGREDQPQHF	TGTGCCTGGAGTGTAGGACGGGAGGATCAGCCCCAGCATTTT
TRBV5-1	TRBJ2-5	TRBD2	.	CASSLEPSSGQETQYF	TGCGCCAGCAGCTTGGAGCCCTCTAGCGGCCAAGAGACCCAGTACTTC
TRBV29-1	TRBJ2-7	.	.	CSASLDSSSYEQYF	TGCAGCGCCTCCTTGGACAGCAGCTCCTACGAGCAGTACTTC
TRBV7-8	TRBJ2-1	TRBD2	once	CASSLTGTSRDNEQFF	TGTGCCAGCAGCCTGACCGGGACTAGCCGTGACAATGAGCAGTTCTTC
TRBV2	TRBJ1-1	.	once	CASSESYSEAFF	TGTGCCAGCAGTGAATCTTACAGTGAAGCTTTCTTT
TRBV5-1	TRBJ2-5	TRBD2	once	CASSLTSGGGETQYF	TGCGCCAGCAGCTTGACTAGCGGGGGGGGTGAGACCCAGTACTTC
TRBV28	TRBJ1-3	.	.	CASAPGSHSGNTIYF	TGTGCCAGCGCCCCAGGGTCACACTCTGGAAACACCATATATTTT
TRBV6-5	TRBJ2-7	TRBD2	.	CASRVAGGYEQYF	TGTGCCAGCAGAGTAGCGGGAGGCTACGAGCAGTACTTC
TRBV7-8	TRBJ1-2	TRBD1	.	CASSLEGTAGRANYGYTF	TGTGCCAGCAGCTTAGAAGGGACAGCGGGTAGGGCTAACTATGGCTACACCTTC
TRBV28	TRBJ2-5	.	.	CASASRTPETQYF	TGTGCCAGCGCAAGCCGGACTCCAGAGACCCAGTACTTC
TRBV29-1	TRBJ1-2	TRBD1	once	CSVDRTGSYGYTF	TGCAGCGTTGATAGGACAGGCAGCTATGGCTACACCTTC
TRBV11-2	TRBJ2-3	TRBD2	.	CASSPGSLAGESTDTQYF	TGTGCCAGCAGCCCGGGCTCACTAGCGGGAGAAAGCACAGATACGCAGTATTTT
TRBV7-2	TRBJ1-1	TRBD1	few	CASSHRDRGNTEAFF	TGTGCCAGCAGCCACCGGGACAGGGGGAACACTGAAGCTTTCTTT
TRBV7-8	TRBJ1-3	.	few	CASSEILSSGNTIYF	TGTGCCAGCAGCGAGATCCTCTCTTCTGGAAACACCATATATTTT
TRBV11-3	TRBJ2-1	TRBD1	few	CASSSPRGPYEQFF	TGTGCCAGCAGCTCCCCCAGGGGGCCCTATGAGCAGTTCTTC
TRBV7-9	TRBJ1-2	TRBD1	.	CASSRTDRGRGYTF	TGTGCCAGCAGCCGAACGGACAGGGGGCGAGGCTACACCTTC
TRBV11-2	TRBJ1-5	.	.	CASSSLGRDSNQPQHF	TGTGCCAGCAGCTCTCTAGGGAGGGATAGCAATCAGCCCCAGCATTTT
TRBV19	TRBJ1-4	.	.	CASSRGQPATNEKLFF	TGTGCCAGTAGTCGCGGACAGCCTGCAACTAATGAAAAACTGTTTTTT
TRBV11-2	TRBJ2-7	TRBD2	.	CASSSRRLAGGTYEQYF	TGTGCCAGCAGCTCCCGTCGCCTAGCGGGCGGTACCTACGAGCAGTACTTC
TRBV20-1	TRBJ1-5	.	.	CSASLGQPQHF	TGCAGTGCTAGTTTGGGCCAGCCCCAGCATTTT
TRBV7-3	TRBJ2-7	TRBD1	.	CASSLTQTGGGLSYEQYF	TGTGCCAGCAGCTTAACCCAGACAGGGGGCGGCCTCTCCTACGAGCAGTACTTC
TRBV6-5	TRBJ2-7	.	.	CASSYRGTYEQYF	TGTGCCAGCAGTTATAGGGGAACATACGAGCAGTACTTC
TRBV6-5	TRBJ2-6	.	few	CASSPQDSGANVLTF	TGTGCCAGCAGTCCCCAGGACTCTGGGGCCAACGTCCTGACTTTC
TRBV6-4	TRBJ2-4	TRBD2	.	CASSDRSGGPKNIQYF	TGTGCCAGCAGTGACCGAAGCGGGGGCCCCAAAAACATTCAGTACTTC
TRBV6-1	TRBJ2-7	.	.	CASSEAAVNYEQYF	TGTGCCAGCAGTGAAGCGGCCGTAAACTACGAGCAGTACTTC
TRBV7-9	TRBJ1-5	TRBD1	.	CASSSDYRGGNQPQHF	TGTGCCAGCAGCTCCGACTACAGGGGCGGGAATCAGCCCCAGCATTTT
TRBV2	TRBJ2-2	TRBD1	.	CASSWDFGTGNTGELFF	TGTGCCAGCAGTTGGGATTTCGGGACAGGGAACACCGGGGAGCTGTTTTTT
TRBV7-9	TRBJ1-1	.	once	CASSLARALNTEAFF	TGTGCCAGCAGCTTAGCGCGAGCCCTGAACACTGAAGCTTTCTTT
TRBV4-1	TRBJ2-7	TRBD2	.	CASSQDPGTSGGYEQYF	TGCGCCAGCAGCCAAGATCCCGGGACTAGCGGGGGTTACGAGCAGTACTTC
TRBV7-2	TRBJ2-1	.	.	CASSPRSSYNEQFF	TGTGCCAGCAGCCCCCGTAGCTCCTACAATGAGCAGTTCTTC
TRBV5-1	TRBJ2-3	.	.	CASSLSRDTQYF	TGCGCCAGCAGCTTGTCTAGAGATACGCAGTATTTT
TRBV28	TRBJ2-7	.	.	CASSFRGSEQYF	TGTGCCAGCAGTTTCAGGGGTAGCGAGCAGTACTTC
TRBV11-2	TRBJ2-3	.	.	CASSLLGGVFYTDTQYF	TGTGCCAGCAGCCTATTGGGGGGAGTGTTCTACACAGATACGCAGTATTTT
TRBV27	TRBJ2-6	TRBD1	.	CASSPGTARSGANVLTF	TGTGCCAGCAGCCCCGGGACAGCCCGCTCTGGGGCCAACGTCCTGACTTTC